Here is one T cell receptor (beta chain) with its context. This receptor's antigen is unknown. No much larger clone exists at a distance of one base, and base qualities are not known. Library preparation used the immunoSEQ multiplex PCR assay. DNA was isolated with Qiagen DNeasy or QIAamp micro DNA kits and TCRB sequenced with the Adaptive Biotechnology human TCRB sequencing kit. Sequencing of TCRB libraries was performed on an Illumina MiSeq. In the original analysis: The kit provider's software was used to analyze TCRB sequence data, and Fisher's exact test was applied to assess tumor enrichment of clonotype templates. TCRdb took over this immuneACCESS table, retaining in-frame rearrangements with V and J assigned. Such tables are incomplete; in checked studies, under half of the missing clones stem from an unresolved V gene, and the remainder is unexplained. V, J and clone size reflect that table, while D and trimming were determined from the DNA. The sample contains approximately 10,000 clones, roughly three fifths of them found a single time. Roughly 15% of the sample goes to the ten largest clones.

Non-adjacent lung tissue was collected from the same resection as far as possible from the malignant lesion, at least 3 cm away. This sample is part of a study of CD4 T cells in lung cancer (dated by TCRdb to the late 2010s). Study-wide context: To find responses to candidate mutation-encoded neoepitopes, the study screened blood T cells from NSCLC patients and isolated neoantigen-specific CD4+ T-cell clones and TCRs. Tumor and non-adjacent lung tissue were obtained from four patients undergoing curative-intent resections for stage I-III non-small cell lung cancer. The patients who underwent resection had lung adenocarcinoma or squamous cell carcinoma, were aged 60 to 69 when blood was donated, and were mostly former smokers. The frequency of neoantigen-specific clonotypes in tumor resections, non-adjacent lung and cultured T-cell products was tracked by TCRB deep sequencing. Treatments received by the patients before blood donation included platinum chemotherapy, and some patients received nivolumab or pembrolizumab. Summary of the overall study and its limitations: Some responses derived from blood might reflect in vitro priming of naive T cells or cross-reactivity instead of memory responses to the cancer.

Measured from the cysteine to the phenylalanine, the CDR3 is 13 residues long. Just CDR3 DNA is preserved here, 39 bases in frame from base 1. According to the germline V gene, CDR1 reads MNHEY and CDR2 reads SVGAGI. The junction carries 9 bases between V and J, which are trimmed by 4 bases and 2 bases respectively. This clonotype originated in a man aged 60 to 69 with non-small cell lung cancer. The chain links TRBV6-5 with TRBJ2-7, with TRBD2 perhaps the D gene, on 6 matching bases. The sample comprised normal lung tissue taken away from the tumor. The bases are TGTGCCAGCAGTTCGGACTACGCCTACGAGCAGTACTTC. Its translation reads: CASSSDYAYEQYF.